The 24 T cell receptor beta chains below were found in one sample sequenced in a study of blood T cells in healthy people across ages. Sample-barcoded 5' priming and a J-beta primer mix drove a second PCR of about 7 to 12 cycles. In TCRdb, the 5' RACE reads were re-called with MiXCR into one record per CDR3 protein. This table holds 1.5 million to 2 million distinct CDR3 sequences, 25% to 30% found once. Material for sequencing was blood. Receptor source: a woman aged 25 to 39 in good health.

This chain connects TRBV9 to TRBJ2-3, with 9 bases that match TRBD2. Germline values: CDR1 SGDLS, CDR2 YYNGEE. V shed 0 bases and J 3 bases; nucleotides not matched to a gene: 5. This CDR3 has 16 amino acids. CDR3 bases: TGTGCCAGCAGCGTAGTAAGCAGCGGGGGGACAGATACGCAGTATTTT. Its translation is CASSVVSSGGTDTQYF. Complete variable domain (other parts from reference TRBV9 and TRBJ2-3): DSGVTQTPKHLITATGQRVTLRCSPRSGDLSVYWYQQSLDQGLQFLIQYYNGEERAKGNILERFSAQQFPDLHSELNLSSLELGDSALYFCASSVVSSGGTDTQYFGPGTRLTVL.

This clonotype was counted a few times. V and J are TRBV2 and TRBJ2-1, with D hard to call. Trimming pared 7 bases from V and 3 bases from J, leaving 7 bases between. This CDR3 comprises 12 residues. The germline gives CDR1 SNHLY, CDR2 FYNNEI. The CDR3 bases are TGTGCCAGCAATCCGGACTACAATGAGCAGTTCTTC. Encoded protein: CASNPDYNEQFF.

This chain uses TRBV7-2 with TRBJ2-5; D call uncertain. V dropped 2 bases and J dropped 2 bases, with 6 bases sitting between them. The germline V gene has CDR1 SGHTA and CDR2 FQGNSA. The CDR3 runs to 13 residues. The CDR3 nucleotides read TGTACCAGCAGCTTACAGGAACAAGAGACCCAGTACTTC. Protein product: CTSSLQEQETQYF.

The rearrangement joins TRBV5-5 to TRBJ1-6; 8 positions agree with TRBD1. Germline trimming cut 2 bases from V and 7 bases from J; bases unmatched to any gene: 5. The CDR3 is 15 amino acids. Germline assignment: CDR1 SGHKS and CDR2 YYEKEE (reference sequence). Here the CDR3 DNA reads TGTGCCAGCAGCTTCACGACAGGGGACAATTCACCCCTCCACTTT. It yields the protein CASSFTTGDNSPLHF.

DNA for the CDR3: TGTGCCAGCAGCGGTCGGACAGGGTTGGATGAGCAGTTCTTC. It specifies CASSGRTGLDEQFF. The V call is TRBV9, the J call TRBJ2-1, with 8 bases fitting TRBD1. This CDR3 has 14 residues. J was trimmed by 8 bases and V by 3 bases; bases with no gene match: 7. Germline lookup yields CDR1 SGDLS and CDR2 YYNGEE.

The CDR3, as DNA: TGCGCCAGCAGATACGGGAGGAACACTGAAGCTTTCTTT. Translated: CASRYGRNTEAFF. The V and J genes are TRBV5-1 and TRBJ1-1; D gene ambiguous. This CDR3 has 13 residues. The ends were cut back, 5 bases at V and 1 base at J, with 9 bases in the middle. Per germline, CDR1 SGHRS and CDR2 YFSETQ.

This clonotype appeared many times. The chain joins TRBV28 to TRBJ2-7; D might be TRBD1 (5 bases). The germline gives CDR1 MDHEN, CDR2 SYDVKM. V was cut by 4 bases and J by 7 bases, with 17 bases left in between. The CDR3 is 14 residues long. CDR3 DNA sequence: TGTGCCAGCAGTTATATTGTCGACAGTCAGGAGCAGTACTTC. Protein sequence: CASSYIVDSQEQYF.

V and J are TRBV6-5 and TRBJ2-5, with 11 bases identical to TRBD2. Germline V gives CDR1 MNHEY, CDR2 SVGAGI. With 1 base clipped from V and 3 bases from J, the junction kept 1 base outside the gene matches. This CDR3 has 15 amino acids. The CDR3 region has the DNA TGTGCCAGCAGTTACTATAGCGGGGGGGAAGAGACCCAGTACTTC. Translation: CASSYYSGGEETQYF.

CDR3 loop: CASSYRPGTTYNEQFF. The CDR3 DNA reads as TGTGCCAGCAGCTACCGGCCCGGGACAACCTACAATGAGCAGTTCTTC. This rearrangement joins TRBV14 to TRBJ2-1, with D perhaps matching TRBD1 (6 bases). Trimming removed 5 bases from V and 2 bases from J, with 16 bases in between. This CDR3 has 16 amino acids. Germline V gene data show CDR1 as SGHDN and CDR2 as FVKESK.

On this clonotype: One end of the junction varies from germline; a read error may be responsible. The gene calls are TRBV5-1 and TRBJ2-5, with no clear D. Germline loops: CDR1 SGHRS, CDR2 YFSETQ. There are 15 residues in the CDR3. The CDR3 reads CAGSLVPNLQETQYF. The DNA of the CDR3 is TGCGCCGGCAGCTTGGTTCCCAATCTCCAAGAGACCCAGTACTTC.

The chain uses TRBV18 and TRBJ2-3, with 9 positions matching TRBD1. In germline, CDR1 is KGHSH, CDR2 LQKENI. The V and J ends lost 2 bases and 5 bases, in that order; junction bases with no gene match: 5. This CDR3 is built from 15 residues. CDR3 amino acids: CASSPRGTGRDTQYF. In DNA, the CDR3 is TGTGCCAGCTCACCAAGAGGGACAGGGAGAGATACGCAGTATTTT.

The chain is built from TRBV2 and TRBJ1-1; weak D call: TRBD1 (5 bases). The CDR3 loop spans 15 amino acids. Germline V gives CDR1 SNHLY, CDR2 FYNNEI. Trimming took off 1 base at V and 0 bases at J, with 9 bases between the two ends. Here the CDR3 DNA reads TGTGCCAGCAGTGAAGGGTCAGGGATGAACACTGAAGCTTTCTTT. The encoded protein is CASSEGSGMNTEAFF.

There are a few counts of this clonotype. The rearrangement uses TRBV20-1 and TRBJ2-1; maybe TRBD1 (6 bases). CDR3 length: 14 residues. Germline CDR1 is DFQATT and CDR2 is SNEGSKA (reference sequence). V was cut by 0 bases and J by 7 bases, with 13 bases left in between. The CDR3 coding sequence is TGCAGTGCTAGAGATCCGGCAGGGGCAAATGAGCAGTTCTTC. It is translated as CSARDPAGANEQFF.

The CDR3 DNA reads TGTGCCAGCAGCGAAACAACAGGGAGGGGTGGAGAGACCCAGTACTTC. Translation gives CASSETTGRGGETQYF. The chain has TRBV5-6 and TRBJ2-5; a weak D match, TRBD2 (7 bases). Germline V gives CDR1 SGHDT, CDR2 YYEEEE. The CDR3 consists of 16 residues. V was clipped by 4 bases and J by 4 bases, with 20 bases between them.

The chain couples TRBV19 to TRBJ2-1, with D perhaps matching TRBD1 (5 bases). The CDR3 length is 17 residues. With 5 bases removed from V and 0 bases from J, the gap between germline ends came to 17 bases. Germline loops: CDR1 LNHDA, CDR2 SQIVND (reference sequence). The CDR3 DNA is TGTGCCAGTAGTGGCTTCGGCAGGGCGATCTCCTACAATGAGCAGTTCTTC. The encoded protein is CASSGFGRAISYNEQFF.

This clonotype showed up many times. CDR3: CASSRLPTSYEQYF. CDR3 nucleotide sequence: TGTGCCAGCAGCCGCCTCCCTACGTCCTACGAGCAGTACTTC. V gene TRBV7-8 combines with J gene TRBJ2-7; D not resolved. The CDR3 runs to 14 residues. Germline CDR1 SGHVS, CDR2 FQNEAQ. The V end lost 5 bases, the J end lost 1 base, and 12 bases lay between the germline ends.

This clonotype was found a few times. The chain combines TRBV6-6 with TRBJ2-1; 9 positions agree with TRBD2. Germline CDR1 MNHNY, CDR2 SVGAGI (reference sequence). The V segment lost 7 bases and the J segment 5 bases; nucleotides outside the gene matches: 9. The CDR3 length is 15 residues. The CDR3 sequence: CASTSSGGPNNEQFF. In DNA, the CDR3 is TGTGCCAGCACCTCGAGCGGGGGGCCAAACAATGAGCAGTTCTTC.

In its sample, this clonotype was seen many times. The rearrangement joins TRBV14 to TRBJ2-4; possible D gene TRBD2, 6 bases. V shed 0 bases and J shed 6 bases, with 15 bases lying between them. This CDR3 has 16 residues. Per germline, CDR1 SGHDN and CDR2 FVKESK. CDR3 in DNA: TGTGCCAGCAGCCAAGAGGAGGGGTTACCTCCAAACATTCAGTACTTC. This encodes CASSQEEGLPPNIQYF.

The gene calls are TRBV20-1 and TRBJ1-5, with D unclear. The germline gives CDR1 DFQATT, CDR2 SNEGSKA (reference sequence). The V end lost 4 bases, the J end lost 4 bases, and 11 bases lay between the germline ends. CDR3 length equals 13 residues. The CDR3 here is CSAKSRGNQPQHF. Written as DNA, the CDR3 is TGCAGTGCTAAATCCCGTGGGAATCAGCCCCAGCATTTT.

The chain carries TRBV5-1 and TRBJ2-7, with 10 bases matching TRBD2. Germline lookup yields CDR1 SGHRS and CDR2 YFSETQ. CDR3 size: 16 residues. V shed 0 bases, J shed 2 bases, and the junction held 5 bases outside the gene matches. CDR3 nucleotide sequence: TGCGCCAGCAGCTTGGCCCTAGCGGGAGCGGCCTACGAGCAGTACTTC. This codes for CASSLALAGAAYEQYF.

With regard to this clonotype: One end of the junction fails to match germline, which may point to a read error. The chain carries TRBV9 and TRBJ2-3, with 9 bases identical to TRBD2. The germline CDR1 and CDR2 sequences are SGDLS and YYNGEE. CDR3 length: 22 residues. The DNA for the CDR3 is TGTGCCAGCAGCGTAGCTCTGAAGGTAGCGGGAGTGCGGGTAGGGGCGGCAGATAAGCAGTATTTT. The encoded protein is CASSVALKVAGVRVGAADKQYF.

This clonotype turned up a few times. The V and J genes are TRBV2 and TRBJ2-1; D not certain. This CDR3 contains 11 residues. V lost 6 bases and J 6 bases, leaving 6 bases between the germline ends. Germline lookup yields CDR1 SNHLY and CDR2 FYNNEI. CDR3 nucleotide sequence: TGTGCCAGCAGATCTATCAATGAGCAGTTCTTC. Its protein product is CASRSINEQFF.

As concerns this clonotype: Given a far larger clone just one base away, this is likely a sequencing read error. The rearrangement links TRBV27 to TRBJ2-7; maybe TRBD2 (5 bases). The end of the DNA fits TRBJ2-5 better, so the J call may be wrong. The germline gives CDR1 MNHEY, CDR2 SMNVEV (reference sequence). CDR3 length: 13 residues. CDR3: CACSFGVQETQYF. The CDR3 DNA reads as TGTGCCTGCAGTTTCGGGGTACAAGAGACCCAGTACTTC.

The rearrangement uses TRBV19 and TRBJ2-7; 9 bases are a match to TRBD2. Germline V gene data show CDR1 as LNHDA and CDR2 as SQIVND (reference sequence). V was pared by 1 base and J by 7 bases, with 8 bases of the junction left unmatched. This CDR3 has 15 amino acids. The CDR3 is CASSIGASGTTEQYF. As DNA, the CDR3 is TGTGCCAGTAGTATAGGGGCTAGCGGGACGACGGAGCAGTACTTC.